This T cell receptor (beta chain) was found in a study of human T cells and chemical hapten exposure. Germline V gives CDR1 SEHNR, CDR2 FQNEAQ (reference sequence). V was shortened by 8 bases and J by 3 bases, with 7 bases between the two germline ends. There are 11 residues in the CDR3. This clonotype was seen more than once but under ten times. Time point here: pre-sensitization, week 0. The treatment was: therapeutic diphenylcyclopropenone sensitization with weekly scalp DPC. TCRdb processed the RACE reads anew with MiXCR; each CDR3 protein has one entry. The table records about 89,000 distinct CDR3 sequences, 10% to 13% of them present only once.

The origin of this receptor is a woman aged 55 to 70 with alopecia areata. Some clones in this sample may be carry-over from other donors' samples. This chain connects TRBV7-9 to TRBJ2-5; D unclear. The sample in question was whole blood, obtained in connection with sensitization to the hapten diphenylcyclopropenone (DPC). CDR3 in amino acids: CASGEEETQYF. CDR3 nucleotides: TGTGCCAGCGGGGAAGAAGAGACCCAGTACTTC.